Here is one T cell receptor beta chain with its context. Its antigen is unknown. This sample stems from a study of cytomegalovirus exposure and HLA in healthy donors. General study points: A later analysis appeared to link common viral pathogens to several of the most significant clusters. Presence/absence analyses assumed roughly uniform sequencing depth across donors, which may not hold.

It was with 60 Vbeta and 13 Jbeta primers that the PCR ran. Here immunoSEQ multiplex PCR was the method, and the copy in TCRdb shows in-frame clones only, minus some. The sample carries about 110,000 clones, 80% to 85% recorded once. Trimming left V 7 bases short and J 5 bases short, with 12 bases between. Germline V gene data show CDR1 as DFQATT and CDR2 as SNEGSKA (reference sequence). This CDR3 is 11 amino acids long. Regarding donors, all were healthy bone marrow donors. This receptor was taken from a woman in her sixties or seventies in good health and CMV-seropositive. The rearrangement uses TRBV20-1 and TRBJ2-7; D uncertain. Input material: PBMCs. Here the CDR3 reads CSVSLVDEQYF. The CDR3 region has the DNA TGCAGTGTTTCATTGGTAGACGAGCAGTACTTC.